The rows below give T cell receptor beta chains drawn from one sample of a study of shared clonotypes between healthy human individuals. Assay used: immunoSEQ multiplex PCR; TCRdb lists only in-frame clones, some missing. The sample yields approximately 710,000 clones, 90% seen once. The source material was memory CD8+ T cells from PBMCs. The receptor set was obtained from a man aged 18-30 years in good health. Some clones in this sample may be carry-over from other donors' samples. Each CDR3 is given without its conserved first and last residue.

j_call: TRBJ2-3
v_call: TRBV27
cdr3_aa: ASTTRTGRNTDTQY

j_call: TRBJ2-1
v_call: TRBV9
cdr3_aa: ASSVGQATGNEQF

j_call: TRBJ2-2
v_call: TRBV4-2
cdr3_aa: ASSPGGSGYTGELF

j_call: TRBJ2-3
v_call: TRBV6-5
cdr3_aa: ASSYSDGSTDTQY

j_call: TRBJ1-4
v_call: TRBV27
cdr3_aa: ASSSDRSNEKLF

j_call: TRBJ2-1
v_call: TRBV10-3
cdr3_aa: AISESYGSSEQF

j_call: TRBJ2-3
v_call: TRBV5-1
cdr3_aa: ASGSPGYTDTQY

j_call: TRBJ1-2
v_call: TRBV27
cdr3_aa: ASSRILGTGGSYGYT

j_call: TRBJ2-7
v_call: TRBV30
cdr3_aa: AGRTGGSYEQY

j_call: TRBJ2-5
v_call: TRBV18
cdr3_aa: ASSPSVPGEETQY

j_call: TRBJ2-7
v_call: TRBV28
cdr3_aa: ASSLLFRQGAYEQY

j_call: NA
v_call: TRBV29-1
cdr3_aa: SARGVHEQY

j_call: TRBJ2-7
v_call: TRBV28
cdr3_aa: ASSLEGEQY

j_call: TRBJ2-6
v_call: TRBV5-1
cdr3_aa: ASSLGQFFSGANVLT

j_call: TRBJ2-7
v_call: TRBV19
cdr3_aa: ASSIQGQGNFNEQY

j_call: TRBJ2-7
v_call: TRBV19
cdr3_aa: ASSIDRGTPPAYEQY

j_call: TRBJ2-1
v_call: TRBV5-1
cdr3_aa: ASSDGPNEQF

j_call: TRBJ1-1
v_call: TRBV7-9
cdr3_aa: ASITGNTEAF

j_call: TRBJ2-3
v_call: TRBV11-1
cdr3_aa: ASSPRLAGGEDTQY

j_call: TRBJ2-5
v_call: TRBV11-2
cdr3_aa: ASSPTLAGFKEETQY

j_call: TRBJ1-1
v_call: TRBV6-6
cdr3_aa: ASSFTDSPADTEAF

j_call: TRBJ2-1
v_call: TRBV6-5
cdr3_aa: ASIRDRGDNEQF

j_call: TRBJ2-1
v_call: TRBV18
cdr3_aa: ASSPSRTALGNEQF

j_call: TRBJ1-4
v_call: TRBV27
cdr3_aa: ASSLQGGKEKLF

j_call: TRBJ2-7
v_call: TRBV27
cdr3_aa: ASSSLGLGGEQY

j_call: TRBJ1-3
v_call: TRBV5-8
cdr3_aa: ASSLDMGGTGNTIY

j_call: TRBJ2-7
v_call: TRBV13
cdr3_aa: ASSLVTEGDEQY

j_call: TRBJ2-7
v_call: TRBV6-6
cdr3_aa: ASSLAGGLNEQY

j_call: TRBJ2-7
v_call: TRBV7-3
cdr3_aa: ASSLAGGTSYEQY

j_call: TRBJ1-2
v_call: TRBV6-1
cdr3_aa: ASSEAPLPVYGYT

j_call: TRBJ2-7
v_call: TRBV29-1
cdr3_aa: SAVPDSSYEQY

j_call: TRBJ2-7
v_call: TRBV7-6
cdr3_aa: ASSSGTGGYEQY

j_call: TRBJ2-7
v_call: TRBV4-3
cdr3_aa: ASSQDNDRDYEQY

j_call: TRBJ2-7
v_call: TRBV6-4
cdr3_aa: ASSDTNTGGEQY

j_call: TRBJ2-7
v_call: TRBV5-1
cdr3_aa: ASSADRVSEQY

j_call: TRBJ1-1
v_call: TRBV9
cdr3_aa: ASSVGTGYEAF

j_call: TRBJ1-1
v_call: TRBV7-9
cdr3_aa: ASSPMGTANTEAF

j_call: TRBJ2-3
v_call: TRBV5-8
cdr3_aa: ASSYWDGTDTQY

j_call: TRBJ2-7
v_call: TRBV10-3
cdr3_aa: AISESVLYEQY

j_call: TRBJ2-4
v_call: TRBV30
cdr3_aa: AWSSRLAKNIQY

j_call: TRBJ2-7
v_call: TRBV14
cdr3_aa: ASSRDRGGEQY

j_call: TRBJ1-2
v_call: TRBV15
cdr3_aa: ATSRDRAANYGYT

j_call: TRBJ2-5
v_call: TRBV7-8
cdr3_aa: ASSLVRGRAQETQY